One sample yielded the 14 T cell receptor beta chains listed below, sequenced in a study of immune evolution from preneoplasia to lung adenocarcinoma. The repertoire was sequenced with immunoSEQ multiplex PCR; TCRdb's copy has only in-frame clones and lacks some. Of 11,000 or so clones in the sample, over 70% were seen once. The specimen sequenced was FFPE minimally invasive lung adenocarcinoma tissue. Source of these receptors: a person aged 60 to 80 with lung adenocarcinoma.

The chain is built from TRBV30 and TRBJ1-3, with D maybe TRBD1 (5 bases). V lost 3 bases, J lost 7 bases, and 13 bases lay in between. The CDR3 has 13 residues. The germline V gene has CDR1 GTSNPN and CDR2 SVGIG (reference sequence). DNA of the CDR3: TGTGCCTGGAGAGTGGGACCCAGTAACACCATATATTTT. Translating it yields CAWRVGPSNTIYF. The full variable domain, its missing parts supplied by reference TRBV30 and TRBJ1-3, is SQTIHQWPATLVQPVGSPLSLECTVEGTSNPNLYWYRQAAGRGLQLLFYSVGIGQISSEVPQNLSASRPQDRQFILSSKKLLLSDSGFYLCAWRVGPSNTIYFGEGSWLTVV.

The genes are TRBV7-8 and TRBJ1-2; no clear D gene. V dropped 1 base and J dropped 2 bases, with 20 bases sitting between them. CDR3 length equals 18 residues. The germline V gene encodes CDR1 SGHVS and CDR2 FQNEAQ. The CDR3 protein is CASSLVEAWQSDNYGYTF. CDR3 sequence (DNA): TGTGCCAGCAGCTTAGTGGAGGCTTGGCAGTCGGACAACTATGGCTACACCTTC.

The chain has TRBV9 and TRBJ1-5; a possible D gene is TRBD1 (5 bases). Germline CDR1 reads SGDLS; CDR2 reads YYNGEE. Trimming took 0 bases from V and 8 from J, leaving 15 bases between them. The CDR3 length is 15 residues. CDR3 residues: CASSVGDRDVEPQHF. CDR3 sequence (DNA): TGTGCCAGCAGCGTAGGGGACCGGGATGTGGAGCCCCAGCATTTT.

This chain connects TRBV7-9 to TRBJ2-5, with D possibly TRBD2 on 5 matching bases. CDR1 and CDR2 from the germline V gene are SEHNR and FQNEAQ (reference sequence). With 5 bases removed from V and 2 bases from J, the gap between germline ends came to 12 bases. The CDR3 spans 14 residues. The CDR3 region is CASSPGLIQETQYF. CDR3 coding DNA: TGTGCCAGCAGCCCCGGACTGATACAAGAGACCCAGTACTTC.

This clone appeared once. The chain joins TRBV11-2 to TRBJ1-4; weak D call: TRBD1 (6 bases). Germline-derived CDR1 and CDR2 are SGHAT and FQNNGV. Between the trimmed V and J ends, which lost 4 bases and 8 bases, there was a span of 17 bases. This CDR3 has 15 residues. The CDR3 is CASSSGQLTGEKLFF. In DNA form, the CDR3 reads TGTGCCAGCAGCTCCGGACAGTTAACGGGGGAAAAACTGTTTTTT. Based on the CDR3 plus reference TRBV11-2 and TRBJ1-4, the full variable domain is EAGVAQSPRYKIIEKRQSVAFWCNPISGHATLYWYQQILGQGPKLLIQFQNNGVVDDSQLPKDRFSAERLKGVDSTLKIQPAKLEDSAVYLCASSSGQLTGEKLFFGSGTQLSVL.

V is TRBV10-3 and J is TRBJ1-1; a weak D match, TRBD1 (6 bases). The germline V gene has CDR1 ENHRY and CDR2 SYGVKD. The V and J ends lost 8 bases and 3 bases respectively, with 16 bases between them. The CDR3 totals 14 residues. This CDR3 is CAISDRGQDTEAFF. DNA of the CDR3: TGTGCCATCTCAGACCGGGGGCAGGACACTGAAGCTTTCTTT.

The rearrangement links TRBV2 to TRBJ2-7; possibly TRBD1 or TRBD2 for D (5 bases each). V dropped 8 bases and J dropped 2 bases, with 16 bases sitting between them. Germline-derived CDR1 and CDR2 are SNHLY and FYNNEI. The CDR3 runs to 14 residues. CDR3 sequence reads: CASRRVQGPYEQYF. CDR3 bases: TGTGCCAGCCGACGGGTCCAGGGACCCTACGAGCAGTACTTC. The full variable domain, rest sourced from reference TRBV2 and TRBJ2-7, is EPEVTQTPSHQVTQMGQEVILRCVPISNHLYFYWYRQILGQKVEFLVSFYNNEISEKSEIFDDQFSVERPDGSNFTLKIRSTKLEDSAMYFCASRRVQGPYEQYFGPGTRLTVT.

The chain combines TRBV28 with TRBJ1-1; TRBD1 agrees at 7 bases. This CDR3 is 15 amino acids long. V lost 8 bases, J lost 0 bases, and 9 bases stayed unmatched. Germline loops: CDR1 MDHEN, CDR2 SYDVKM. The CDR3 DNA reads TGTGCCAGCTCTTTTATAGGGGGCGTGAACACTGAAGCTTTCTTT. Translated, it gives CASSFIGGVNTEAFF.

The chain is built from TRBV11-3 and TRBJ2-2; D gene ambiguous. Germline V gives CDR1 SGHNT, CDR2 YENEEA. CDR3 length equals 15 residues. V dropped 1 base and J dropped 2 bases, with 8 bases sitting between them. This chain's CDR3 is CASSLGTDNTGELFF. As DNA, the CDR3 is TGTGCCAGCAGCTTAGGGACCGACAACACCGGGGAGCTGTTTTTT.

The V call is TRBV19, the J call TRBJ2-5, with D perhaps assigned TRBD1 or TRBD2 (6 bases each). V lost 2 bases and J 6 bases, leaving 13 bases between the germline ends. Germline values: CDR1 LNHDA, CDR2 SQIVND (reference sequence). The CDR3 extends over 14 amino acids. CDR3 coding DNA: TGTGCCAGTAGTATATCAGGGGAGGTAAAGACCCAGTACTTC. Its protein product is CASSISGEVKTQYF.

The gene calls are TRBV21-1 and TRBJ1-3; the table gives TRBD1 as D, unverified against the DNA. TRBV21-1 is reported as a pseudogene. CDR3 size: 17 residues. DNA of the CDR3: TGTGCCGGGGGACAGGGGTTTTTAAGTGGTCGTGGAAACACCATATATTTT. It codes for CAGGQGFLSGRGNTIYF.

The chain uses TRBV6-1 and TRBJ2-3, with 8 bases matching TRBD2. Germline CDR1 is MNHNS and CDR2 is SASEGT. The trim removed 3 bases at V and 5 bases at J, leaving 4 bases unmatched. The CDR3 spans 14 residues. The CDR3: CASSDRLARDTQYF. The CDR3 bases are TGTGCCAGCAGTGATCGACTAGCGAGAGATACGCAGTATTTT.

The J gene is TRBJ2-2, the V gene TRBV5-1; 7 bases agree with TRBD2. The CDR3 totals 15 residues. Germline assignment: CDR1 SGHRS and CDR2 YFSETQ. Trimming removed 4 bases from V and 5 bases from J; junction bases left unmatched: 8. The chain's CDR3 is CASSAKLASTGELFF. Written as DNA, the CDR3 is TGCGCCAGCAGCGCCAAACTAGCGAGTACCGGGGAGCTGTTTTTT.

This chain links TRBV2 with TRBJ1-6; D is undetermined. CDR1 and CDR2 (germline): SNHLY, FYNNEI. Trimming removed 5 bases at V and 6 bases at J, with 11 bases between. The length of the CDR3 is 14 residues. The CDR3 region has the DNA TGTGCCAGCAGTACTGGACCGTCTAATTCACCCCTCCACTTT. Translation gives CASSTGPSNSPLHF.